The 10 T cell receptor beta chains below were found in one sample sequenced in a study of cytomegalovirus exposure and HLA in healthy donors. The PCR made use of 60 Vbeta and 13 Jbeta primers. The table came from immunoSEQ multiplex PCR; TCRdb's copy has only in-frame clones and leaves some out. Of around 210,000 clones detected, about 77% appear once; the ten largest clones hold about 0.5%. Sequences were obtained from PBMCs. The receptor source for this set is a boy younger than 18 in good health and CMV-seronegative.

The chain recombines TRBV11-3 with TRBJ2-1, with TRBD1 matching over 10 bases. The trim removed 5 bases at V and 12 bases at J, leaving 13 bases unmatched. The CDR3 extends over 15 amino acids. Germline CDR1 is SGHNT and CDR2 is YENEEA. This CDR3 reads CASSQLTPGQGRQFF. CDR3 nucleotide sequence: TGTGCCAGCAGCCAATTAACTCCGGGACAGGGGAGGCAGTTCTTC.

In regard to this clone: Its ends do not fully match the called genes, so a read error is possible. The CDR3 region is CACSIGQPNQPQHF. CDR3 bases: TGCGCCTGCAGCATCGGACAGCCCAATCAGCCCCAGCATTTT. The rearrangement links TRBV5-1 to TRBJ1-5, with a possible D match to TRBD1 (6 bases). The CDR3 runs to 14 residues. Germline CDR1 reads SGHRS; CDR2 reads YFSETQ.

The genes are TRBV2 and TRBJ2-1; 9 bases are a match to TRBD1. CDR1 is SNHLY and CDR2 is FYNNEI in the germline V gene. CDR3 length: 15 residues. V gave up 5 bases and J gave up 5 bases; unmatched junction bases: 7. CDR3 nucleotide sequence: TGTGCCAGCAGTAAAGGACAGGGGAAACACAATGAGCAGTTCTTC. This codes for CASSKGQGKHNEQFF.

This rearrangement joins TRBV4-2 to TRBJ2-1, with D perhaps matching TRBD2 (5 bases). V gave up 3 bases and J gave up 3 bases, with 18 bases separating them. This CDR3 is built from 17 residues. Germline V gene data show CDR1 as LGHNA and CDR2 as YNFKEQ. Written as DNA, the CDR3 is TGTGCCAGCAGCCAGACACTAACAGCGGATCTCTACAATGAGCAGTTCTTC. Its translation: CASSQTLTADLYNEQFF.

The genes are TRBV19 and TRBJ1-4; 7 bases map to TRBD1. The CDR3 is made up of 14 amino acids. The V segment lost 0 bases and the J segment 8 bases; nucleotides outside the gene matches: 3. The germline V gene has CDR1 LNHDA and CDR2 SQIVND (reference sequence). The CDR3 DNA reads TGTGCCAGTAGTATAGAGGGACAGCGGGAAAAACTGTTTTTT. Translating gives CASSIEGQREKLFF.

The rearrangement uses TRBV2 and TRBJ2-7; 7 bases agree with TRBD1. Germline V CDR1 and CDR2: SNHLY, FYNNEI. The CDR3 extends over 12 amino acids. Unmatched junction bases numbered 4, after V lost 6 bases and J lost 5 bases. The CDR3 DNA sequence: TGTGCCAGCAGGGGACAGAGTCACGAGCAGTACTTC. Translation: CASRGQSHEQYF.

V is TRBV10-3 and J is TRBJ2-2; the match to TRBD2 covers 13 bases. The CDR3 contains 16 residues. Trimming took 5 bases from V and 7 from J; bases not matched to a gene: 7. The germline gives CDR1 ENHRY, CDR2 SYGVKD. CDR3 DNA: TGTGCCATCAGTCAACTAGCGGGGGGGCGTGACGGGGAGCTGTTTTTT. Translated: CAISQLAGGRDGELFF.

This clone was picked up a small number of times. In nucleotides, the CDR3 is TGTGCCAGCAGTGACTCGGCGGGGCAGGGAGATACGCAGTATTTT. Its protein product is CASSDSAGQGDTQYF. V gene TRBV6-4 combines with J gene TRBJ2-3; the D gene is possibly TRBD2 (6 bases). Germline CDR1 is MRHNA and CDR2 is SNTAGT. The length of the CDR3 is 15 residues. V dropped 0 bases and J dropped 5 bases, with 12 bases sitting between them.

This rearrangement joins TRBV27 to TRBJ2-2, with D tentatively TRBD2 (6 bases). The CDR3 loop spans 17 amino acids. The V gene's germline CDR1 is MNHEY and CDR2 SMNVEV (reference sequence). V was cut by 5 bases and J by 2 bases, with 18 bases left in between. The CDR3 loop reads CASSPPYGTLNTGELFF. The DNA of the CDR3 is TGTGCCAGCAGTCCACCCTACGGGACTCTAAACACCGGGGAGCTGTTTTTT.

The chain links TRBV4-2 to TRBJ2-3; D is ambiguous. The CDR3 covers 15 residues. Germline lookup yields CDR1 LGHNA and CDR2 YNFKEQ. V lost 4 bases and J lost 3, with 14 bases in between. CDR3 sequence (DNA): TGTGCCAGCAGCCGCCCTGGCTCTAGAACAGATACGCAGTATTTT. Translated: CASSRPGSRTDTQYF.